This T cell receptor beta chain is from a study of blood T cell repertoires in COVID-19. Study-level information: The cDNA or gDNA used as material had been derived from T cells, B-cell-depleted T cells, or PBMCs.

In the study's own analysis: Amplification of reference gene primers provided the estimated nucleated cell counts. Clones were read by immunoSEQ multiplex PCR, and TCRdb kept only the in-frame ones, dropping some. V, J and clone size derive from that table, while D and trimming were established from the DNA sequence. The table lists about 360,000 clones, 85% to 90% of them singletons. Only one count was recorded for this clone. The source is a human donor in a cohort sampled during active COVID-19. The sample consisted of peripheral blood.

The CDR3 DNA follows: TGTGCCAGCAGTGACCGGCCGACAGTGAAGGATGGCTACACCTTC. It codes for CASSDRPTVKDGYTF. The chain couples TRBV6-4 to TRBJ1-2, with D tentatively TRBD1 (5 bases). The CDR3 runs to 15 residues. CDR1 is MRHNA and CDR2 is SNTAGT in the germline V gene. V was trimmed by 2 bases and J by 6 bases, leaving 16 bases between them.